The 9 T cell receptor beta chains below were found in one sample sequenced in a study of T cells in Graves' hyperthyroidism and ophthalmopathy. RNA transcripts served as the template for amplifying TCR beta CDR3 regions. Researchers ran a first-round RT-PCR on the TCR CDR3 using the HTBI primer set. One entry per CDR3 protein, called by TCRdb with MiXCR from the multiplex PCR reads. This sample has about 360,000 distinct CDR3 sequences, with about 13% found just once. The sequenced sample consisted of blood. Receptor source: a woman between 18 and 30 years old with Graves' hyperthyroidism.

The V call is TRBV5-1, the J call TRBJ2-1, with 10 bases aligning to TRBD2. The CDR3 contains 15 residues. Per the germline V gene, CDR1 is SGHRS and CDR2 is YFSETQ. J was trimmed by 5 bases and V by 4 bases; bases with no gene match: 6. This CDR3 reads CASSTRTSGNNEQFF. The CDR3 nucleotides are TGCGCCAGCAGCACCCGGACTAGCGGAAACAATGAGCAGTTCTTC.

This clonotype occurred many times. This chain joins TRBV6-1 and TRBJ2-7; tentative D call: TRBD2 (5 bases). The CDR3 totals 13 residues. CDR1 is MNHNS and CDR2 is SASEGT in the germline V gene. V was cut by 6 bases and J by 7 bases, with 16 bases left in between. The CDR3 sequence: CASSRGLGVEQYF. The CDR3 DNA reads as TGTGCCAGCAGCCGGGGATTAGGCGTAGAGCAGTACTTC.

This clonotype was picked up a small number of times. The DNA for the CDR3 is TGTGCCAGCAGTTTACTCGGGTTCACCGGGGAGCTGTTTTTT. Its protein is CASSLLGFTGELFF. This chain connects TRBV27 to TRBJ2-2; D is ambiguous. The CDR3 has 14 residues. Germline assignment: CDR1 MNHEY and CDR2 SMNVEV (reference sequence). V lost 2 bases, J lost 4 bases, and 8 bases lay in between.

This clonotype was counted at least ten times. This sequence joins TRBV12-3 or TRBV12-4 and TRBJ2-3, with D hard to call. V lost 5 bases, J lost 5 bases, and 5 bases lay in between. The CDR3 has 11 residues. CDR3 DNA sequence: TGTGCCAGCAGTACCGGAGATACGCAGTATTTT. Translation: CASSTGDTQYF.

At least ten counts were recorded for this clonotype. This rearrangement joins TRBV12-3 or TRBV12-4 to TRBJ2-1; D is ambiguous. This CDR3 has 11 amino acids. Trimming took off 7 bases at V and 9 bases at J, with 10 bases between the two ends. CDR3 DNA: TGTGCCAGCACCATAGGTAGTGAGCAGTTCTTC. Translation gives CASTIGSEQFF.

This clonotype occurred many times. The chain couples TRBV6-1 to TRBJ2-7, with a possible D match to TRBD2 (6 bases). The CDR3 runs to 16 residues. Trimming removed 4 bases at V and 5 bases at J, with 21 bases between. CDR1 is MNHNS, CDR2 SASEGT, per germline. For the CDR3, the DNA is TGTGCCAGCAGTGTCTCCCCGGGGGATGAACTAGACGAGCAGTACTTC. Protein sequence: CASSVSPGDELDEQYF.

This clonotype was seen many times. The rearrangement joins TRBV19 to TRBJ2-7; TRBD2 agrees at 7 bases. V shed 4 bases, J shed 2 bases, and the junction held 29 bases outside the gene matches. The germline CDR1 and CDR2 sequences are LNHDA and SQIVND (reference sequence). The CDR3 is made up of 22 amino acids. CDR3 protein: CASSNTFLTQNYPGLRTYEQYF. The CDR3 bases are TGTGCCAGTAGTAACACCTTCTTGACACAAAACTACCCGGGACTACGTACCTACGAGCAGTACTTC.

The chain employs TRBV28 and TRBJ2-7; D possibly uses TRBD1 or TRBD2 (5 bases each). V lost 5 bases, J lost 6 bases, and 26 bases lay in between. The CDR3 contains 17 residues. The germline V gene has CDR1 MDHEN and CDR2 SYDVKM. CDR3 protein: CASSVRPADRGFREQYV. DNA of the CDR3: TGTGCCAGCAGTGTCAGGCCCGCCGACAGAGGGTTCCGCGAGCAGTACGTC.

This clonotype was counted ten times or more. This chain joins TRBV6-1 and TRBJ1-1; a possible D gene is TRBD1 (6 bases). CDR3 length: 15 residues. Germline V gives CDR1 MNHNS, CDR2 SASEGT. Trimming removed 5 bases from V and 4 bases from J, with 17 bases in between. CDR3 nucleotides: TGTGCCAGCAGTTTTATACAGGGTAGGGGCACTGAAGCTTTCTTT. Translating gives CASSFIQGRGTEAFF.